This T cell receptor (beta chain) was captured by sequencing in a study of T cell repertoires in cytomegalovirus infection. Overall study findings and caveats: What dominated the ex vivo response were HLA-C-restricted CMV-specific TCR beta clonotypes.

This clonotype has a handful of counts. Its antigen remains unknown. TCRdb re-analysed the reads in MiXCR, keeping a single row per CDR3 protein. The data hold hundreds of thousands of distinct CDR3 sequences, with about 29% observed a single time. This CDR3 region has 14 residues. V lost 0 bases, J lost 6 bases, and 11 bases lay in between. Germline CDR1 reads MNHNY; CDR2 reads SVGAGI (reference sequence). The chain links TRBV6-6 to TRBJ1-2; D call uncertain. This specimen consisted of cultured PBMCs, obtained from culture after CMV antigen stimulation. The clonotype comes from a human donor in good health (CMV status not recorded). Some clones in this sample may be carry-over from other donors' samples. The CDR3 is CASSYSGSEDGYTF. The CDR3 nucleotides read TGTGCCAGCAGTTACTCGGGCAGTGAGGATGGCTACACCTTC.